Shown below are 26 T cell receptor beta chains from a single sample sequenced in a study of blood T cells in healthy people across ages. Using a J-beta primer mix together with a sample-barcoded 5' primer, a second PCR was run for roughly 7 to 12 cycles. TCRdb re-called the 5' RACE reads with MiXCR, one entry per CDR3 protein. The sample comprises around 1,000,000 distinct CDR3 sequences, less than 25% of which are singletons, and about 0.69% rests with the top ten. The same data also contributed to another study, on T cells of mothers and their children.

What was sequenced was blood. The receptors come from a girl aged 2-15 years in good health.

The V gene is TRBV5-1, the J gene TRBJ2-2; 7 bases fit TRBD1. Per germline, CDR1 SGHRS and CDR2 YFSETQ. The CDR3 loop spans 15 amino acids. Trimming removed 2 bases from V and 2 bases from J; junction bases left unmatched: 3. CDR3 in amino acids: CASSLRQGNTGELFF. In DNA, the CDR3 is TGCGCCAGCAGCTTAAGACAGGGAAACACCGGGGAGCTGTTTTTT.

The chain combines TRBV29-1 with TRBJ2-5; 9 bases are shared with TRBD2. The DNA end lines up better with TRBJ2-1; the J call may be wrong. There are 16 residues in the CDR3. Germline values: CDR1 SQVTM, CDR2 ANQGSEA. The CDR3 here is CSVGGSVAGELNEQFF. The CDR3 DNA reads TGCAGCGTTGGGGGAAGCGTAGCGGGAGAACTCAATGAGCAGTTCTTC.

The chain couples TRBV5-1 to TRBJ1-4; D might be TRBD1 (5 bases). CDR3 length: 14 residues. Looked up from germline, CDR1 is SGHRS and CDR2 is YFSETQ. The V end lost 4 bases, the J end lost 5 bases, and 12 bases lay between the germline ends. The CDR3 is CASSTSGANEKLFF. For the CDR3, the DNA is TGCGCCAGCAGCACCTCCGGGGCGAATGAAAAACTGTTTTTT. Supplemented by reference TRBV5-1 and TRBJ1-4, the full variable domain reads KAGVTQTPRYLIKTRGQQVTLSCSPISGHRSVSWYQQTPGQGLQFLFEYFSETQRNKGNFPGRFSGRQFSNSRSEMNVSTLELGDSALYLCASSTSGANEKLFFGSGTQLSVL.

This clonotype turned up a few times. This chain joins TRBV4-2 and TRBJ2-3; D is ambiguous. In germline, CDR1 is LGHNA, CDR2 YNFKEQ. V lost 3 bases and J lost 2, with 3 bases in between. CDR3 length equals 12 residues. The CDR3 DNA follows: TGTGCCAGCAGCCACGCCACAGATACGCAGTATTTT. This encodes CASSHATDTQYF.

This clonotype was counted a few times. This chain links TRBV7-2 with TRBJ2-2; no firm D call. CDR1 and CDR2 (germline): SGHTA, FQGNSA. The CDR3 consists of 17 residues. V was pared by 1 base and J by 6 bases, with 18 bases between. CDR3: CASSLVLPRTLAGELFF. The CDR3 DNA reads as TGTGCCAGCAGCTTAGTTCTACCCCGGACCCTCGCCGGGGAGCTGTTTTTT. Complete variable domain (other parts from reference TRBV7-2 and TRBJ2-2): GAGVSQSPSNKVTEKGKDVELRCDPISGHTALYWYRQSLGQGLEFLIYFQGNSAPDKSGLPSDRFSAERTGGSVSTLTIQRTQQEDSAVYLCASSLVLPRTLAGELFFGEGSRLTVL.

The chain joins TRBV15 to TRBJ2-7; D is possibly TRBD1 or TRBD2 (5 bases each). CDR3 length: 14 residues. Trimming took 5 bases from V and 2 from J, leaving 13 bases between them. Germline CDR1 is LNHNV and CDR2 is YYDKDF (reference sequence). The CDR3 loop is CATSFRDQTYEQYF. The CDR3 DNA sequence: TGTGCCACCAGCTTCCGGGACCAAACCTACGAGCAGTACTTC.

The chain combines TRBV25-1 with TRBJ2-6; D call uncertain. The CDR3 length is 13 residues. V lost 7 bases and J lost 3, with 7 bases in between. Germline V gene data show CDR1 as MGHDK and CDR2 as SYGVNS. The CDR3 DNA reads TGTGCCAGCATGGAGCATGGGGCCAACGTCCTGACTTTC. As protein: CASMEHGANVLTF.

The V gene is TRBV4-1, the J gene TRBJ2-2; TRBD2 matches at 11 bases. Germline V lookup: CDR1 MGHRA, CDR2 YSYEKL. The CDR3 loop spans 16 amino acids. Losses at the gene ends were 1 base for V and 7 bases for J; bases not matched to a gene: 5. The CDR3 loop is CASSQGQLAGDGELFF. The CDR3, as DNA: TGCGCCAGCAGCCAAGGTCAACTAGCGGGGGACGGGGAGCTGTTTTTT.

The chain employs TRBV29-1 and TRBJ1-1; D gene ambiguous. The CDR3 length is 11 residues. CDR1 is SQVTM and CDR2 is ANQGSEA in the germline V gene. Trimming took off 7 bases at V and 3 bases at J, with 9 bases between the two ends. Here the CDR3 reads CSAAEDTEAFF. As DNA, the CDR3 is TGCAGCGCTGCCGAGGACACTGAAGCTTTCTTT.

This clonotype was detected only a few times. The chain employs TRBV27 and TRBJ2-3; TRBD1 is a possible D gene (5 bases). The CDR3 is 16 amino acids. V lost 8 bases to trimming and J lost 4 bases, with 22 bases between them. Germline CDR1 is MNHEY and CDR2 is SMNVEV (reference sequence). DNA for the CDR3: TGTGCCAGCGCACCGGCTGGACACAAACCCTCAGATACGCAGTATTTT. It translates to CASAPAGHKPSDTQYF.

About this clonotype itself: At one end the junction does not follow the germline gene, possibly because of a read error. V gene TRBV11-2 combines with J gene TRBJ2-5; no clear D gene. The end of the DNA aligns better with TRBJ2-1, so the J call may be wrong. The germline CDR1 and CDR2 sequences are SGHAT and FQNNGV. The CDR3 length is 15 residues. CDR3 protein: CASSRPPPAYDEQFF. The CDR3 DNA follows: TGTGCCAGCAGCCGACCGCCCCCGGCCTACGATGAGCAGTTCTTC.

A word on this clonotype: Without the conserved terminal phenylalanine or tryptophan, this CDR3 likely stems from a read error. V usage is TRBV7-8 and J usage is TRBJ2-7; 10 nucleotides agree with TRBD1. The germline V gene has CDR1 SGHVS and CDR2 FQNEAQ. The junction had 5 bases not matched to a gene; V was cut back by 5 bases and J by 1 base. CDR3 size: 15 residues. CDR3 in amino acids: CASSPRDRGSYEQYL. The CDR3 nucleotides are TGTGCCAGCAGCCCCCGGGACAGGGGTTCCTACGAGCAGTACCTC.

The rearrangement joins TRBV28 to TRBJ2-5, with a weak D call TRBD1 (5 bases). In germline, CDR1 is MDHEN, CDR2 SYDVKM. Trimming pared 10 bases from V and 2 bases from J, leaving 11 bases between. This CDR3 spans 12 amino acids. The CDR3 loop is CATYRIQETQYF. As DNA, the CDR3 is TGTGCCACCTACAGGATTCAAGAGACCCAGTACTTC.

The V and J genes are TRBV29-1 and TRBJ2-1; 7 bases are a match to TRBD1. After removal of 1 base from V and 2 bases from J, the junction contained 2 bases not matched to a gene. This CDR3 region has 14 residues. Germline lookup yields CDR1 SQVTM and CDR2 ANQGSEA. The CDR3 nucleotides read TGCAGCGTTGAAGGGGACAGTGCCTACAATGAGCAGTTCTTC. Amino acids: CSVEGDSAYNEQFF.

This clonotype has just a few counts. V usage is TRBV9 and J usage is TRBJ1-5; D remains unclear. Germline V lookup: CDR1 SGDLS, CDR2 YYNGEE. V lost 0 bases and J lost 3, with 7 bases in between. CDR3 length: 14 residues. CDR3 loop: CASSVDWVNQPQHF. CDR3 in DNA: TGTGCCAGCAGCGTAGACTGGGTCAATCAGCCCCAGCATTTT.

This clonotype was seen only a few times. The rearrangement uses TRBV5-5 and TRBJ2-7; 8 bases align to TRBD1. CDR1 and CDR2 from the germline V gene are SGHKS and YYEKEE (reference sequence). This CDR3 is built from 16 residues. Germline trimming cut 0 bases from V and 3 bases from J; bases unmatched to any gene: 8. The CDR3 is CASSLEGWDRHYEQYF. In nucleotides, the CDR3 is TGTGCCAGCAGCTTGGAGGGATGGGACAGGCACTACGAGCAGTACTTC.

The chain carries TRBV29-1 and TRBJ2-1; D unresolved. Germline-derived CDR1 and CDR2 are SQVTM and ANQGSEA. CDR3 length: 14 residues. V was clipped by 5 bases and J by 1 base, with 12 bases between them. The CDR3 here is CSVKPRVSYNEQFF. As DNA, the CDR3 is TGCAGCGTTAAACCAAGGGTATCCTACAATGAGCAGTTCTTC.

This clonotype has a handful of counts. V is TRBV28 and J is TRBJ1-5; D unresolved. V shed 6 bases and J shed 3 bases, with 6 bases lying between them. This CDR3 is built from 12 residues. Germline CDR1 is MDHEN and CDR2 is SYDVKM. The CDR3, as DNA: TGTGCCAGCAGGGAGGACAATCAGCCCCAGCATTTT. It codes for CASREDNQPQHF.

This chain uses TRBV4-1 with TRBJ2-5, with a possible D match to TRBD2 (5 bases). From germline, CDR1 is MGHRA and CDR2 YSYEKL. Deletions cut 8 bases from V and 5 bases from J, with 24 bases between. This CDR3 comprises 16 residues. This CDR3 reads CASCPLGGPSMETQYF. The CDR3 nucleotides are TGCGCCAGCTGCCCATTGGGTGGGCCTAGCATGGAGACCCAGTACTTC.

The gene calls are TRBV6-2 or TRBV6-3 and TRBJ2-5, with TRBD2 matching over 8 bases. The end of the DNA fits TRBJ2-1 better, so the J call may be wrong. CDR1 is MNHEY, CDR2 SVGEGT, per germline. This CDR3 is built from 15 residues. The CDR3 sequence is CASLFGRGGYNEQFF. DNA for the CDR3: TGTGCCAGCTTATTCGGACGGGGGGGATACAATGAGCAGTTCTTC.

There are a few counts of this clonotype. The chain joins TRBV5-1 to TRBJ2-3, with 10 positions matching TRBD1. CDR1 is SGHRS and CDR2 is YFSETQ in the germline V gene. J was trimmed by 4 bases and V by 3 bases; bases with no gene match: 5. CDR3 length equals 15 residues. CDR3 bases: TGCGCCAGCAGCTCGTGGACAGGGGGATCAGATACGCAGTATTTT. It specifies CASSSWTGGSDTQYF.

For the CDR3, the DNA is TGTGCCAGCAGCGTAGCTTATTATCAGGGCTACACCTTC. Translated: CASSVAYYQGYTF. The V gene is TRBV9, the J gene TRBJ1-2, with D unresolved. V lost 0 bases to trimming and J lost 8 bases, with 11 bases between them. The CDR3 spans 13 residues. CDR1 and CDR2 (germline): SGDLS, YYNGEE.

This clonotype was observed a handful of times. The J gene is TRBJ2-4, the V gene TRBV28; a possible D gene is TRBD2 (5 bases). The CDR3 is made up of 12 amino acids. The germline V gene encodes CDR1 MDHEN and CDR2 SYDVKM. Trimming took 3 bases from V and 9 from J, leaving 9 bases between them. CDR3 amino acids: CASSFVEGIQYF. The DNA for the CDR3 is TGTGCCAGCAGTTTCGTTGAGGGCATTCAGTACTTC.

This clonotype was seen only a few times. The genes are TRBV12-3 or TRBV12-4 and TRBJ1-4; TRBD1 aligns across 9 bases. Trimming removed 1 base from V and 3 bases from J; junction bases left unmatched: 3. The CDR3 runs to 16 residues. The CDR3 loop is CASSLDRGLANEKLFF. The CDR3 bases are TGTGCCAGCAGTTTAGACAGGGGGCTAGCTAATGAAAAACTGTTTTTT.

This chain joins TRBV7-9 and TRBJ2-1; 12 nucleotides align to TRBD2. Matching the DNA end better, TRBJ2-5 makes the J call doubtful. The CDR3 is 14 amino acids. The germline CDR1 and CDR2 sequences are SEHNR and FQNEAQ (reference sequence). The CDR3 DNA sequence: TGTGCCAGCAGCTACCTAGCGGGGGGGGAGACCCAGTACTTC. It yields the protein CASSYLAGGETQYF.

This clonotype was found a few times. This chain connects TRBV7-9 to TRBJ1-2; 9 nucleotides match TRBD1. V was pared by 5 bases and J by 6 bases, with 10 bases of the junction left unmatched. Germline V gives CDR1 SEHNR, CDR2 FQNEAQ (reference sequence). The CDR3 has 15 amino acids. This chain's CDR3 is CASSLRDRELDGYTF. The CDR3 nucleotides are TGTGCCAGCAGCCTCCGGGACAGGGAGTTGGATGGCTACACCTTC.